Shown below are 14 T cell receptor beta chains from a single sample sequenced in a study of technical replicates of blood from a handful of donors. Libraries were prepared by immunoSEQ multiplex PCR; TCRdb keeps only in-frame clonotypes and omits some of them. The sample shows approximately 59,000 clones, 75% to 90% of them seen only once. Specimen: PBMCs. Every receptor here comes from a human donor in good health. Some clones in this sample may be carry-over from other donors' samples.

The V call is TRBV5-1, the J call TRBJ2-7, with 8 bases lining up with TRBD2. CDR1 is SGHRS and CDR2 is YFSETQ in the germline V gene. After removal of 5 bases from V and 2 bases from J, the junction contained 12 bases not matched to a gene. This CDR3 contains 16 residues. The CDR3 bases are TGCGCCAGCAGGGCCCCCCGCGGGGGGACGACCTACGAGCAGTACTTC. Translation gives CASRAPRGGTTYEQYF.

The chain carries TRBV5-4 and TRBJ1-1; no clear D. V was cut by 4 bases and J by 4 bases, with 14 bases left in between. This CDR3 comprises 14 residues. Germline CDR1 reads SGHNT; CDR2 reads YYREEE (reference sequence). CDR3 coding DNA: TGTGCCAGCAGCCATGGTTCGTCGGTCACTGAAGCTTTCTTT. Protein product: CASSHGSSVTEAFF.

The V call is TRBV5-6, the J call TRBJ2-2, with 11 nucleotides matching TRBD1. CDR3 size: 17 residues. Looked up from germline, CDR1 is SGHDT and CDR2 is YYEEEE. Trimming cost V 4 bases and J 4 bases; bases outside gene matches: 9. CDR3 amino acids: CASSLRTGGGFTGELFF. CDR3 in DNA: TGTGCCAGCAGCCTCCGGACAGGGGGCGGGTTCACCGGGGAGCTGTTTTTT. The full variable domain, in which reference TRBV5-6 and TRBJ2-2 provide the parts outside the CDR3, is DAGVTQSPTHLIKTRGQQVTLRCSPKSGHDTVSWYQQALGQGPQFIFQYYEEEERQRGNFPDRFSGHQFPNYSSELNVNALLLGDSALYLCASSLRTGGGFTGELFFGEGSRLTVL.

The chain employs TRBV19 and TRBJ1-2; 8 positions match TRBD1. The CDR3 loop spans 15 amino acids. V dropped 6 bases and J dropped 8; count of bases not matched to a gene: 14. Germline CDR1 and CDR2: LNHDA and SQIVND (reference sequence). The CDR3 DNA reads as TGTGCCAGTAGCACAGGACAGGGCGGAGTAGGAGGCTACACCTTC. Protein sequence: CASSTGQGGVGGYTF.

The rearrangement uses TRBV25-1 and TRBJ2-1; tentatively, D is TRBD1 (5 bases). The CDR3 has 14 residues. Germline loops: CDR1 MGHDK, CDR2 SYGVNS. V shed 5 bases and J shed 4 bases, with 12 bases lying between them. The CDR3 DNA sequence: TGTGCCAGCAGTTTGGGGCAGAATTACAATGAGCAGTTCTTC. Its translation is CASSLGQNYNEQFF.

The chain carries TRBV7-2 and TRBJ1-1, with D perhaps TRBD1 (6 bases). Germline loops: CDR1 SGHTA, CDR2 FQGNSA. Trimming shortened V by 5 bases and J by 5 bases, and 12 bases separated the two germline ends. The CDR3 is 13 amino acids. CDR3 amino acids: CASSPDRRTEAFF. Here the CDR3 DNA reads TGTGCCAGCAGCCCAGACAGGCGTACTGAAGCTTTCTTT.

In its sample, this clone was seen many times. The gene calls are TRBV5-1 and TRBJ2-2, with TRBD1 identical over 10 bases. Germline lookup yields CDR1 SGHRS and CDR2 YFSETQ. This CDR3 has 17 residues. Germline trimming cut 4 bases from V and 1 base from J; bases unmatched to any gene: 7. For the CDR3, the DNA is TGCGCCAGCAGCGAGAAGCGGACAGGGGGGAACACCGGGGAGCTGTTTTTT. Its protein is CASSEKRTGGNTGELFF.

The rearrangement links TRBV6-5 to TRBJ2-7, with D tentatively TRBD2 (5 bases). V was trimmed by 4 bases and J by 9 bases, leaving 16 bases between them. The CDR3 contains 13 residues. Germline V gives CDR1 MNHEY, CDR2 SVGAGI. CDR3 DNA: TGTGCCAGCAGTTCAAGGACTGGTTCATGGCAGTACTTC. Translation: CASSSRTGSWQYF.

This chain uses TRBV7-6 with TRBJ2-1; no clear D gene. The CDR3 consists of 16 residues. Germline V gene data show CDR1 as SGHVS and CDR2 as FNYEAQ. The ends were cut back, 2 bases at V and 5 bases at J, with 16 bases in the middle. In DNA, the CDR3 is TGTGCCAGCAGCTTAAGCCCCCAAACTCCTCACAATGAGCAGTTCTTC. This encodes CASSLSPQTPHNEQFF.

The rearrangement links TRBV5-1 to TRBJ1-2; weak D call: TRBD1 (5 bases). The CDR3 length is 14 residues. Trimming took 4 bases from V and 3 from J, leaving 13 bases between them. Germline assignment: CDR1 SGHRS and CDR2 YFSETQ. The CDR3 coding sequence is TGCGCCAGCAGCCTCGGGGGGGGAGACTATGGCTACACCTTC. Protein sequence: CASSLGGGDYGYTF.

J is TRBJ2-5 and V is TRBV5-5; no firm D call. Germline V gene lookup returns CDR1 SGHKS and CDR2 YYEKEE (reference sequence). Deletions cut 0 bases from V and 4 bases from J, with 13 bases between. The CDR3 runs 15 residues. The chain's CDR3 is CASSLGAQVRETQYF. DNA of the CDR3: TGTGCCAGCAGCTTGGGGGCGCAGGTGAGAGAGACCCAGTACTTC.

The V gene is TRBV4-3, the J gene TRBJ2-6, with TRBD2 as a possible D gene (5 bases). V was clipped by 5 bases and J by 1 base, with 9 bases between them. This CDR3 contains 15 residues. The germline CDR1 and CDR2 sequences are LGHNA and YSLEER. The CDR3: CASSTQRSGANVLTF. The CDR3 DNA reads TGCGCCAGCAGCACGCAGCGGTCTGGGGCCAACGTCCTGACTTTC.

The chain is built from TRBV5-4 and TRBJ1-1; D remains ambiguous. Looked up from germline, CDR1 is SGHNT and CDR2 is YYREEE (reference sequence). The CDR3 has 13 amino acids. The ends were cut back, 3 bases at V and 5 bases at J, with 11 bases in the middle. The CDR3 sequence: CASSSADVTEAFF. The CDR3 DNA reads TGTGCCAGCAGCTCAGCGGATGTGACTGAAGCTTTCTTT.

The chain couples TRBV6-6 to TRBJ2-2; D gene unclear. The CDR3 length is 12 residues. Per the germline V gene, CDR1 is MNHNY and CDR2 is SVGAGI (reference sequence). V shed 5 bases and J shed 4 bases, with 5 bases lying between them. The CDR3 spells CASSLSTGELFF. The CDR3 DNA follows: TGTGCCAGCAGTCTCAGCACCGGGGAGCTGTTTTTT.